The 28 T cell receptor beta chains reported below all come from one sample, sequenced in a study of blood T cell repertoires in COVID-19. The method was immunoSEQ multiplex PCR; TCRdb's version includes in-frame clones alone and lacks a portion of them. The sample lists 180,000 or so clones; approximately 87% were seen once. The sequencing sample was made of peripheral blood. The receptors shown here come from an older woman with COVID-19, enrolled during active disease.

The chain recombines TRBV4-1 with TRBJ1-2; a possible D gene is TRBD1 (5 bases). V lost 1 base and J lost 3, with 21 bases in between. The CDR3 extends over 18 amino acids. Germline CDR1 and CDR2: MGHRA and YSYEKL. The CDR3 spells CASSQGGRETIRYYGYTF. The DNA for the CDR3 is TGCGCCAGCAGCCAAGGGGGCAGGGAAACAATTCGATACTATGGCTACACCTTC.

This chain links TRBV5-1 with TRBJ1-1; a possible D gene is TRBD1 (6 bases). From germline, CDR1 is SGHRS and CDR2 YFSETQ. This CDR3 region has 13 residues. Trimming removed 4 bases from V and 7 bases from J, with 14 bases in between. This CDR3 reads CASSPKTGYEAFF. The DNA for the CDR3 is TGCGCCAGCAGCCCTAAGACAGGTTATGAAGCTTTCTTT.

In this sample, this clone turned up a few times. The chain combines TRBV5-1 with TRBJ1-1; TRBD1 matches 8 bases. Germline V gene lookup returns CDR1 SGHRS and CDR2 YFSETQ. V lost 0 bases to trimming and J lost 6 bases; unmatched junction nucleotides: 7. This CDR3 spans 15 amino acids. For the CDR3, the DNA is TGCGCCAGCAGCTTGGGGGCAGGGGGCCCGCCTGAAGCTTTCTTT. Translating it yields CASSLGAGGPPEAFF. The full variable domain, in which reference TRBV5-1 and TRBJ1-1 provide the parts outside the CDR3, is KAGVTQTPRYLIKTRGQQVTLSCSPISGHRSVSWYQQTPGQGLQFLFEYFSETQRNKGNFPGRFSGRQFSNSRSEMNVSTLELGDSALYLCASSLGAGGPPEAFFGQGTRLTVV.

This clone was seen only a few times. The chain has TRBV25-1 and TRBJ1-1; D possibly corresponds to TRBD1 (6 bases). V was clipped by 10 bases and J by 5 bases, with 20 bases between them. Germline V gene lookup returns CDR1 MGHDK and CDR2 SYGVNS. This CDR3 is built from 14 residues. The DNA for the CDR3 is TGTGCCACCTCTGAGGCGGGGGCCGGGACTGAAGCTTTCTTT. Protein sequence: CATSEAGAGTEAFF.

This clone appeared a few times. V gene TRBV3-1 (or the pseudogene TRBV3-2) combines with J gene TRBJ2-7; TRBD2 matches 15 bases. The CDR3 runs 17 residues. Trimming removed 1 base from V and 5 bases from J; junction bases left unmatched: 6. CDR1 and CDR2 from the germline V gene are LGHDT and YNNKEL (reference sequence). The CDR3 region has the DNA TGTGCCAGCAGCCAAGTCGGACTAGCGGGAGGGTTCAACGAGCAGTACTTC. Translation: CASSQVGLAGGFNEQYF.

The V and J genes are TRBV5-1 and TRBJ1-4; D unclear. There are 14 residues in the CDR3. Per germline, CDR1 SGHRS and CDR2 YFSETQ. Trimming removed 0 bases from V and 8 bases from J, with 11 bases in between. This CDR3 is CASSLAAGQEKLFF. Written as DNA, the CDR3 is TGCGCCAGCAGCTTGGCCGCAGGTCAGGAAAAACTGTTTTTT.

The chain uses TRBV7-2 and TRBJ2-7; D not certain. Trimming removed 2 bases at V and 3 bases at J, with 14 bases between. From germline, CDR1 is SGHTA and CDR2 FQGNSA. The CDR3 covers 15 residues. The CDR3 sequence is CASSLRSFERYEQYF. CDR3 DNA sequence: TGTGCCAGCAGCTTACGTAGTTTCGAGCGCTACGAGCAGTACTTC. The complete variable domain, with remaining parts taken from reference TRBV7-2 and TRBJ2-7, reads GAGVSQSPSNKVTEKGKDVELRCDPISGHTALYWYRQSLGQGLEFLIYFQGNSAPDKSGLPSDRFSAERTGGSVSTLTIQRTQQEDSAVYLCASSLRSFERYEQYFGPGTRLTVT.

V and J are TRBV3-1 (or the pseudogene TRBV3-2) and TRBJ1-6; D possibly corresponds to TRBD1 (6 bases). Germline values: CDR1 LGHDT, CDR2 YNNKEL (reference sequence). With 4 bases removed from V and 9 bases from J, the gap between germline ends came to 19 bases. This CDR3 comprises 16 residues. CDR3 DNA: TGTGCCAGCAGCCGGGGGGGCACAGGTGGAAGTTCACCCCTCCACTTT. It encodes CASSRGGTGGSSPLHF.

The V gene is TRBV27, the J gene TRBJ2-2; TRBD2 aligns across 7 bases. This CDR3 region has 14 residues. Germline values: CDR1 MNHEY, CDR2 SMNVEV (reference sequence). Trimming removed 5 bases from V and 4 bases from J; junction bases left unmatched: 4. The CDR3 nucleotides read TGTGCCAGCAGTAAGACTAGCTCCACCGGGGAGCTGTTTTTT. Residues: CASSKTSSTGELFF.

V is TRBV7-3 and J is TRBJ2-1, with 12 positions matching TRBD2. CDR3 length: 17 amino acids. Trimming removed 4 bases from V and 0 bases from J; junction bases left unmatched: 4. The germline gives CDR1 SGHTA, CDR2 FQGTGA. The DNA for the CDR3 is TGTGCCAGCAGCTCATGGACTAGCGGGGCCTCCTACAATGAGCAGTTCTTC. Translation gives CASSSWTSGASYNEQFF.

This rearrangement joins TRBV24-1 to TRBJ2-1; 12 nucleotides line up with TRBD2. V shed 2 bases, J shed 0 bases, and the junction held 10 bases outside the gene matches. The CDR3 consists of 20 residues. Germline V gene lookup returns CDR1 KGHDR and CDR2 SFDVKD. The CDR3 sequence is CATSDWGGTSGWSSYNEQFF. The CDR3 coding sequence is TGTGCCACCAGTGATTGGGGGGGGACTAGCGGGTGGAGCTCCTACAATGAGCAGTTCTTC.

The chain carries TRBV7-2 and TRBJ2-7; TRBD2 matches 8 bases. V was pared by 3 bases and J by 3 bases, with 4 bases of the junction left unmatched. The CDR3 is 14 residues long. The V gene's germline CDR1 is SGHTA and CDR2 FQGNSA. The chain's CDR3 is CASSFQRGIYEQYF. CDR3 sequence (DNA): TGTGCCAGCAGCTTTCAGCGGGGGATCTACGAGCAGTACTTC. Full variable domain (remainder filled in from reference TRBV7-2 and TRBJ2-7): GAGVSQSPSNKVTEKGKDVELRCDPISGHTALYWYRQSLGQGLEFLIYFQGNSAPDKSGLPSDRFSAERTGGSVSTLTIQRTQQEDSAVYLCASSFQRGIYEQYFGPGTRLTVT.

The rearrangement uses TRBV7-9 and TRBJ2-7, with TRBD2 as a possible D gene (6 bases). Trimming pared 5 bases from V and 4 bases from J, leaving 18 bases between. The germline CDR1 and CDR2 sequences are SEHNR and FQNEAQ (reference sequence). This CDR3 is 15 amino acids long. The CDR3 DNA sequence: TGTGCCAGCAGCCCAATAGTACTAGCCGTATACGAGCAGTACTTC. Encoded protein: CASSPIVLAVYEQYF.

This chain uses TRBV12-3 or TRBV12-4 with TRBJ1-3; the D is unclear. The V end was cut by 1 base, the J end by 5 bases, with 3 bases between. The CDR3 loop spans 12 amino acids. CDR3 loop: CASSLVRNTIYF. In DNA, the CDR3 is TGTGCCAGCAGTTTAGTTAGAAACACCATATATTTT.

This chain uses TRBV4-3 with TRBJ1-1, with TRBD1 as a possible D gene (6 bases). This CDR3 is 15 amino acids long. Trimming cost V 0 bases and J 3 bases, with 11 bases left between them. The germline CDR1 and CDR2 sequences are LGHNA and YSLEER. This CDR3 is CASSQDPGADTEAFF. In nucleotides, the CDR3 is TGCGCCAGCAGCCAAGATCCAGGGGCCGACACTGAAGCTTTCTTT.

V usage is TRBV7-2 and J usage is TRBJ1-1; possibly TRBD1 for D (5 bases). Trimming took off 1 base at V and 0 bases at J, with 9 bases between the two ends. The CDR3 consists of 15 residues. The germline gives CDR1 SGHTA, CDR2 FQGNSA. The CDR3 here is CASSLDAGLNTEAFF. As DNA, the CDR3 is TGTGCCAGCAGCTTAGATGCAGGGTTGAACACTGAAGCTTTCTTT.

As for this clone: Compared with germline, one end of the junction differs, possibly owing to a read error. V usage is TRBV6-1 and J usage is TRBJ2-3; TRBD2 matches at 8 bases. Per the germline V gene, CDR1 is MNHNS and CDR2 is SASEGT. The CDR3 runs 16 residues. CDR3 nucleotides: TGTGCCACCAGTGGCTTCGGACTAGCAATACCGGATACGCAGTATTTT. Protein: CATSGFGLAIPDTQYF.

The J gene is TRBJ2-1, the V gene TRBV6-5, with 11 positions matching TRBD1. The CDR3 contains 13 residues. Unmatched junction bases numbered 1, after V lost 8 bases and J lost 4 bases. CDR1 MNHEY and CDR2 SVGAGI come from the germline V gene. The CDR3 protein is CASGDRGYNEQFF. The CDR3 DNA follows: TGTGCCAGCGGGGACAGGGGGTACAATGAGCAGTTCTTC.

The chain recombines TRBV30 with TRBJ1-5, with TRBD1 identical over 12 bases. Germline CDR1 is GTSNPN and CDR2 is SVGIG (reference sequence). V dropped 3 bases and J dropped 2; count of bases not matched to a gene: 8. The CDR3 contains 17 residues. The CDR3 sequence is CAWSRDRGLLGNQPQHF. The CDR3 DNA reads TGTGCCTGGAGCCGGGACAGGGGGCTCTTAGGCAATCAGCCCCAGCATTTT.

The chain is built from TRBV5-4 and TRBJ1-1, with D perhaps TRBD1 (6 bases). The germline gives CDR1 SGHNT, CDR2 YYREEE (reference sequence). Trimming cost V 3 bases and J 2 bases, with 14 bases left between them. The CDR3 is 15 amino acids. The CDR3 sequence is CASSYLDRINTEAFF. In DNA form, the CDR3 reads TGTGCCAGCAGCTATCTCGACAGGATCAACACTGAAGCTTTCTTT.

This clone showed up just a few times. The J gene is TRBJ1-2, the V gene TRBV18; D gene uncertain. Looked up from germline, CDR1 is KGHSH and CDR2 is LQKENI. The CDR3 sequence is 14 residues long. V was trimmed by 2 bases and J by 1 base, leaving 8 bases between them. As DNA, the CDR3 is TGTGCCAGCTCACCAACGAGGATTAACTATGGCTACACCTTC. This encodes CASSPTRINYGYTF.

The V call is TRBV6-5, the J call TRBJ1-2; D may be TRBD1 (5 bases). The CDR3 is 11 residues long. V was shortened by 2 bases and J by 9 bases, with 7 bases between the two germline ends. CDR1 and CDR2 (germline): MNHEY, SVGAGI. The CDR3 nucleotides are TGTGCCAGCAGTTACGCGGGACGCTACACCTTC. It translates to CASSYAGRYTF.

The chain carries TRBV5-1 and TRBJ1-1; 7 bases are a match to TRBD1. This CDR3 has 13 amino acids. The trim removed 0 bases at V and 8 bases at J, leaving 4 bases unmatched. The germline V gene encodes CDR1 SGHRS and CDR2 YFSETQ. CDR3 nucleotide sequence: TGCGCCAGCAGCTTGGTGACAGGGCTAGAAGCTTTCTTT. Its protein is CASSLVTGLEAFF.

V gene TRBV9 combines with J gene TRBJ1-6; possible D gene TRBD1, 5 bases. Trimming stripped 0 bases from V and 7 bases from J, with 14 bases between. The CDR3 totals 16 residues. Germline V gene lookup returns CDR1 SGDLS and CDR2 YYNGEE. In DNA form, the CDR3 reads TGTGCCAGCAGCGTAGAGGGGACTCCTTTAAATTCACCCCTCCACTTT. It codes for CASSVEGTPLNSPLHF.

The chain is built from TRBV7-2 and TRBJ2-7, with 16 positions matching TRBD2. CDR3 size: 17 residues. J was trimmed by 2 bases and V by 1 base; bases with no gene match: 2. CDR1 is SGHTA, CDR2 FQGNSA, per germline. The CDR3, as DNA: TGTGCCAGCAGCTTAGTAGGGACTAGCGGGAGGGCCTACGAGCAGTACTTC. This encodes CASSLVGTSGRAYEQYF.

This clone has a single count. J is TRBJ2-7 and V is TRBV19; 15 bases are shared with TRBD2. V lost 6 bases and J lost 6; bases outside the gene matches: 3. From germline, CDR1 is LNHDA and CDR2 SQIVND (reference sequence). This CDR3 is built from 14 residues. In DNA form, the CDR3 reads TGTGCCAGTAGCCAGGGACTAGCGGGAGGCGAGCAGTACTTC. Protein: CASSQGLAGGEQYF.

The chain has TRBV30 and TRBJ1-2; 9 nucleotides agree with TRBD1. Germline assignment: CDR1 GTSNPN and CDR2 SVGIG (reference sequence). This CDR3 is built from 14 residues. The V segment lost 3 bases and the J segment 5 bases; nucleotides outside the gene matches: 7. CDR3 in amino acids: CAWRAGTGRYGYTF. CDR3 in DNA: TGTGCCTGGAGGGCAGGGACAGGGCGATATGGCTACACCTTC. Full variable domain (outside the CDR3, taken from reference TRBV30 and TRBJ1-2): SQTIHQWPATLVQPVGSPLSLECTVEGTSNPNLYWYRQAAGRGLQLLFYSVGIGQISSEVPQNLSASRPQDRQFILSSKKLLLSDSGFYLCAWRAGTGRYGYTFGSGTRLTVV.

This clone is a singleton in its sample. V gene TRBV19 combines with J gene TRBJ2-1; 11 nucleotides agree with TRBD2. This CDR3 contains 14 residues. CDR1 is LNHDA and CDR2 is SQIVND in the germline V gene (reference sequence). V lost 4 bases, J lost 4 bases, and 0 bases stayed unmatched. The CDR3 sequence: CASSRTSGYNEQFF. Written as DNA, the CDR3 is TGTGCCAGTAGTAGGACTAGCGGGTACAATGAGCAGTTCTTC.